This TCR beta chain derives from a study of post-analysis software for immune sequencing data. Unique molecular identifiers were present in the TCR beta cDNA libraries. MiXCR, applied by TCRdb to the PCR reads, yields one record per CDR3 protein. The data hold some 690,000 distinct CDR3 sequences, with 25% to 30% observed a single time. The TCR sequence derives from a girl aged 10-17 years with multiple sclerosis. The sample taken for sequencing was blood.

The CDR3 here is CSASAFAAIDTQYF. The CDR3 DNA reads TGCAGTGCTAGCGCCTTTGCGGCCATAGATACGCAGTATTTT. The J gene is TRBJ2-3, the V gene TRBV20-1; D gene ambiguous. The V and J ends lost 3 bases and 5 bases respectively, with 15 bases between them. Germline lookup yields CDR1 DFQATT and CDR2 SNEGSKA (reference sequence). The CDR3 sequence is 14 residues long.